The TCR beta chain under discussion was sequenced for a study of CD8+CD57+ T cells in acquired aplastic anemia. Study context: Sorting CD4+ and CD8+ cells gave DNA averaging around 3 ug. Points from the study as a whole: Levels of CD8+ Simpson's diversity were not significantly distinct in patients versus controls. Overlapping CD8+ CDR3 repertoires of patients and controls contained under 35 shared sequences.

Genomic DNA templated the TCR beta VDJ and CDR3 profiling. TCRdb used MiXCR to reprocess the reads, holding one entry per CDR3 protein. The sample gives 150,000 to 200,000 distinct CDR3 sequences, 55% to 70% of which show up once; roughly 50% is in the top ten. As for this clonotype: Its antigen is undetermined.

This CDR3 is built from 14 residues. The germline V gene encodes CDR1 SGHRS and CDR2 YFSETQ. V was pared by 0 bases and J by 5 bases, with 8 bases between. This receptor was obtained from a human donor with severe aplastic anemia or a healthy control (not recorded which). The genes are TRBV5-1 and TRBJ2-2; a weak D match, TRBD1 (5 bases). The sequencing sample was made of sorted CD4+, CD8+, or CD8+CD57+ T cells (not recorded which) from PBMCs. CDR3 residues: CASSLDRLTGELFF. In DNA, the CDR3 is TGCGCCAGCAGCTTGGACAGGCTTACCGGGGAGCTGTTTTTT. Based on the CDR3 plus reference TRBV5-1 and TRBJ2-2, the full variable domain is KAGVTQTPRYLIKTRGQQVTLSCSPISGHRSVSWYQQTPGQGLQFLFEYFSETQRNKGNFPGRFSGRQFSNSRSEMNVSTLELGDSALYLCASSLDRLTGELFFGEGSRLTVL.